This T cell receptor (beta chain) was profiled in a study of CD4 T cells in relation to SARS-CoV-2 and coronaviruses. Germline values: CDR1 SEHNR, CDR2 FQNEAQ (reference sequence). V lost 6 bases to trimming and J lost 5 bases, with 10 bases between them. CDR3 length: 12 amino acids. The table came from immunoSEQ multiplex PCR; TCRdb's copy has only in-frame clones and leaves some out. The table includes roughly 45,000 clones, about 80% detected once. Of note for this clone: Its antigen remains unidentified.

This TCR derives from an adult with COVID-19. The sample taken for sequencing was naive CD4+ T cells from PBMCs, cultured in vitro. Described subset: naive CD4+ T cells isolated by negative enrichment. This chain connects TRBV7-9 to TRBJ2-5; the D is unclear. CDR3 region: CASSLGAETQYF. CDR3 DNA: TGTGCCAGCAGTCTAGGTGCGGAGACCCAGTACTTC.